Detailed here is one T cell receptor (beta chain). Profiling relied on immunoSEQ multiplex PCR, and the TCRdb table lists in-frame clones only, not all of them. The table shows about 25,000 clones, with about 89% occurring only once. The entry originates in a study of blood T cell repertoires in COVID-19. Across the study: The study drew acute and convalescent COVID-19 samples from the United States, Italy and Spain. Sources were T cells, B-cell-depleted T cells, or PBMCs; the material itself was cDNA or gDNA.

The TCR sequence derives from a man aged 65 to 85 with active COVID-19. The material sequenced was peripheral blood.

The CDR3: CASSRDRGNSPLHF. The CDR3 DNA is TGTGCCAGCAGCCGCGACAGGGGGAATTCACCCCTCCACTTT. The chain is built from TRBV7-9 and TRBJ1-6; 9 positions match TRBD1. Per germline, CDR1 SEHNR and CDR2 FQNEAQ (reference sequence). Trimming took 5 bases from V and 7 from J; bases not matched to a gene: 3. The CDR3 spans 14 residues.